One and the same sample provided the 21 T cell receptor beta chains below, sequenced in a study of neurological immune-mediated disorders. TCRdb analysed the 5' RACE reads with MiXCR anew, one entry per CDR3 protein. The sample shows around 70,000 distinct CDR3 sequences, 3.2% of them seen only once. The sequenced material came from PBMCs. Receptor source: a woman aged 50 to 60 with multiple sclerosis.

This clonotype was recorded at least ten times. CDR3 loop: CASSPLRGPSYNEQFF. The CDR3 DNA reads as TGTGCCAGCAGCCCCCTCCGGGGTCCCTCCTACAATGAGCAGTTCTTC. The J gene is TRBJ2-1, the V gene TRBV11-2; a weak D match, TRBD2 (5 bases). The V gene lost 5 bases and the J gene lost 0 bases, with 14 bases spanning the gap. Per the germline V gene, CDR1 is SGHAT and CDR2 is FQNNGV. The CDR3 consists of 16 residues.

This clonotype has a count of ten or more. This CDR3 reads CSAREGPGQPQHF. The CDR3 bases are TGCAGTGCTAGAGAAGGTCCTGGTCAGCCCCAGCATTTT. V gene TRBV20-1 combines with J gene TRBJ1-5, with D uncertain. Germline V gene data show CDR1 as DFQATT and CDR2 as SNEGSKA (reference sequence). Trimming removed 0 bases at V and 6 bases at J, with 9 bases between. CDR3 size: 13 residues.

The sample holds many counts of this clonotype. CDR3 loop: CASQRGDQETQYF. In DNA, the CDR3 is TGTGCCAGCCAGAGGGGGGACCAAGAGACCCAGTACTTC. V gene TRBV11-2 combines with J gene TRBJ2-5; D possibly uses TRBD1 or TRBD2 (6 bases each). V was clipped by 8 bases and J by 0 bases, with 10 bases between them. Germline V gives CDR1 SGHAT, CDR2 FQNNGV. The CDR3 is made up of 13 amino acids.

This clonotype was counted ten times or more. At one of its ends the junction is not consistent with the germline gene, which may arise from a read error. The chain couples TRBV19 to TRBJ1-2; unclear D gene. The CDR3 totals 11 residues. Per the germline V gene, CDR1 is LNHDA and CDR2 is SQIVND (reference sequence). CDR3 sequence: CASSNSRSLHF. The CDR3 bases are TGTGCCAGTAGTAACAGCCGAAGTCTTCACTTC.

Ten or more counts support this clonotype. The rearrangement joins TRBV20-1 to TRBJ2-2; 8 nucleotides agree with TRBD2. Germline assignment: CDR1 DFQATT and CDR2 SNEGSKA (reference sequence). The length of the CDR3 is 15 residues. V lost 6 bases, J lost 4 bases, and 10 bases stayed unmatched. This chain's CDR3 is CSATKAGAGTGELFF. CDR3 coding DNA: TGCAGTGCCACGAAAGCGGGAGCTGGCACCGGGGAGCTGTTTTTT.

This clonotype was observed many times. The chain couples TRBV14 to TRBJ1-6; weak D call: TRBD1 (5 bases). This CDR3 region has 12 residues. V lost 5 bases to trimming and J lost 10 bases, with 9 bases between them. Germline V gives CDR1 SGHDN, CDR2 FVKESK. The DNA for the CDR3 is TGTGCCAGCAGCTCAGGGTGGTCACCCCTCCACTTT. This translates into CASSSGWSPLHF.

This clonotype was seen many times. The rearrangement links TRBV29-1 to TRBJ1-2; D not resolved. The germline gives CDR1 SQVTM, CDR2 ANQGSEA. V lost 6 bases and J lost 2, with 7 bases in between. The CDR3 loop spans 11 amino acids. The CDR3 nucleotides are TGCAGCGTGGCTGGGAACTATGGCTACACCTTC. Amino acids: CSVAGNYGYTF.

This clonotype was picked up many times. The rearrangement links TRBV12-3 or TRBV12-4 to TRBJ1-1, with D perhaps matching TRBD1 (5 bases). Trimming took 4 bases from V and 5 from J, leaving 23 bases between them. The CDR3 has 17 residues. The CDR3 is CASSSQATGLYGTEAFF. CDR3 sequence (DNA): TGTGCCAGCAGTTCCCAAGCAACAGGTCTTTACGGGACTGAAGCTTTCTTT.

This clonotype came up many times. This chain links TRBV12-3 or TRBV12-4 with TRBJ2-4; TRBD2 matches 8 bases. Trimming took 7 bases from V and 5 from J; bases not matched to a gene: 7. This CDR3 comprises 14 residues. The CDR3 DNA sequence: TGTGCCAGCACTCCCGGGACTAGGGAAAACATTCAGTACTTC. This encodes CASTPGTRENIQYF.

This clonotype was recorded many times. The V gene is TRBV7-2, the J gene TRBJ2-5, with D hard to call. Germline CDR1 SGHTA, CDR2 FQGNSA. The CDR3 spans 12 residues. Trimming left V 5 bases short and J 3 bases short, with 7 bases between. In nucleotides, the CDR3 is TGTGCCAGCAGCCGTCGAGAAGAGACCCAGTACTTC. Residues: CASSRREETQYF.

This clonotype was seen many times. The V and J genes are TRBV19 and TRBJ1-5; D is perhaps TRBD1 (5 bases). Trimming took off 4 bases at V and 7 bases at J, with 11 bases between the two ends. Germline V lookup: CDR1 LNHDA, CDR2 SQIVND (reference sequence). There are 13 residues in the CDR3. The CDR3 is CASSTGTQQPQHF. In nucleotides, the CDR3 is TGTGCCAGTAGTACCGGGACGCAACAGCCCCAGCATTTT.

This clonotype was seen ten or more times. The chain is built from TRBV5-1 and TRBJ2-6; no reliable D call. Germline V lookup: CDR1 SGHRS, CDR2 YFSETQ. The CDR3 consists of 14 residues. V shed 6 bases and J shed 0 bases, with 7 bases lying between them. DNA of the CDR3: TGCGCCAGCACGAAGAGCTCTGGGGCCAACGTCCTGACTTTC. This gives the protein CASTKSSGANVLTF.

Many counts were recorded for this clonotype. V usage is TRBV7-2 and J usage is TRBJ2-1, with 8 positions matching TRBD1. This CDR3 has 14 residues. The germline V gene has CDR1 SGHTA and CDR2 FQGNSA. The trim removed 5 bases at V and 7 bases at J, leaving 7 bases unmatched. CDR3 nucleotide sequence: TGTGCCAGCAGCCAAACGAGACAGGGGAATGAGCAGTTCTTC. This codes for CASSQTRQGNEQFF.

This clonotype has ten or more counts. The chain combines TRBV19 with TRBJ1-5; D gene ambiguous. The CDR3 is 13 amino acids. V was cut by 2 bases and J by 5 bases, with 7 bases left in between. Per the germline V gene, CDR1 is LNHDA and CDR2 is SQIVND (reference sequence). The CDR3: CASSINSDQPQHF. CDR3 sequence (DNA): TGTGCCAGTAGTATAAACAGCGATCAGCCCCAGCATTTT.

This clonotype was observed at least ten times. The CDR3 loop reads CASSVALSSGNTIYF. The CDR3 DNA sequence: TGTGCCAGCAGCGTAGCGCTTAGCTCTGGAAACACCATATATTTT. The rearrangement joins TRBV9 to TRBJ1-3; D is ambiguous. Trimming removed 0 bases at V and 0 bases at J, with 7 bases between. CDR1 and CDR2 from the germline V gene are SGDLS and YYNGEE. The CDR3 covers 15 residues. The full variable domain, completed using reference TRBV9 and TRBJ1-3, is DSGVTQTPKHLITATGQRVTLRCSPRSGDLSVYWYQQSLDQGLQFLIQYYNGEERAKGNILERFSAQQFPDLHSELNLSSLELGDSALYFCASSVALSSGNTIYFGEGSWLTVV.

This clonotype was counted ten times or more. V is TRBV20-1 and J is TRBJ2-7; D is ambiguous. The CDR3 consists of 11 residues. Germline V gene data show CDR1 as DFQATT and CDR2 as SNEGSKA (reference sequence). Trimming took off 2 bases at V and 3 bases at J, with 5 bases between the two ends. CDR3 protein: CSARSSYEQYF. For the CDR3, the DNA is TGCAGTGCTAGATCTAGCTACGAGCAGTACTTC.

This clonotype appeared many times. The rearrangement uses TRBV14 and TRBJ1-2, with a weak D call TRBD1 (5 bases). Trimming cost V 2 bases and J 8 bases, with 15 bases left between them. The CDR3 loop spans 14 amino acids. Germline loops: CDR1 SGHDN, CDR2 FVKESK. This CDR3 is CASSQFQGTRGYTF. CDR3 DNA sequence: TGTGCCAGCAGCCAATTTCAGGGCACGCGAGGCTACACCTTC.

This clonotype appeared many times. The J gene is TRBJ2-2, the V gene TRBV3-1; D might be TRBD1 or TRBD2, each matching 5 bases. V lost 0 bases, J lost 7 bases, and 15 bases lay in between. The CDR3 consists of 16 residues. CDR1 is LGHDT, CDR2 YNNKEL, per germline (reference sequence). For the CDR3, the DNA is TGTGCCAGCAGCCAAGACCATGGGACCCGCATCGGGGAGCTGTTTTTT. Encoded protein: CASSQDHGTRIGELFF. Together with reference TRBV3-1 and TRBJ2-2, the CDR3 gives the full variable domain: DTAVSQTPKYLVTQMGNDKSIKCEQNLGHDTMYWYKQDSKKFLKIMFSYNNKELIINETVPNRFSPKSPDKAHLNLHINSLELGDSAVYFCASSQDHGTRIGELFFGEGSRLTVL.

This clonotype was seen repeatedly, ten times or more. V and J are TRBV7-9 and TRBJ1-1; D is undetermined. This CDR3 comprises 13 residues. The germline V and J ends were trimmed by 2 bases and 8 bases, with 12 bases remaining between them. Germline-derived CDR1 and CDR2 are SEHNR and FQNEAQ (reference sequence). CDR3 in amino acids: CASSLKLNAEAFF. The CDR3 DNA is TGTGCCAGCAGCTTAAAATTGAACGCCGAAGCTTTCTTT.

This clonotype was found many times. The gene calls are TRBV7-2 and TRBJ1-5, with TRBD1 as a possible D gene (5 bases). V lost 5 bases and J lost 9, with 17 bases in between. This CDR3 comprises 14 residues. Germline CDR1 SGHTA, CDR2 FQGNSA. CDR3 nucleotides: TGTGCCAGCAGCCGAACAGGACCCTCGGGGCCCCAGCATTTT. Translated, it gives CASSRTGPSGPQHF.

This clonotype was found many times. V is TRBV14 and J is TRBJ2-7; TRBD2 agrees at 10 bases. The trim removed 4 bases at V and 4 bases at J, leaving 7 bases unmatched. The CDR3 totals 15 residues. Germline V gives CDR1 SGHDN, CDR2 FVKESK. CDR3 region: CASSPRLAGVYEQYF. DNA for the CDR3: TGTGCCAGCAGCCCGCGCCTAGCGGGAGTATACGAGCAGTACTTC.